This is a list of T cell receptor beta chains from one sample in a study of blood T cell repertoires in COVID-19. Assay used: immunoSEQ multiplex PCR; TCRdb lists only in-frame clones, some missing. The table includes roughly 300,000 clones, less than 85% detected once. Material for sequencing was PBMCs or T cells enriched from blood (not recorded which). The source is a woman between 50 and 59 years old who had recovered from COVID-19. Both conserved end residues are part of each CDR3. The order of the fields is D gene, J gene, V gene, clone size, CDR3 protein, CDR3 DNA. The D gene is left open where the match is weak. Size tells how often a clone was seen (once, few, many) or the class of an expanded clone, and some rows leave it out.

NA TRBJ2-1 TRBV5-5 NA CASSLAGVRYNEQFF TGTGCCAGCAGCTTGGCAGGGGTCCGGTACAATGAGCAGTTCTTC
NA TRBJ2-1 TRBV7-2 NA CASSPGRSSYNEQFF TGTGCCAGCAGCCCTGGGAGGAGCTCCTACAATGAGCAGTTCTTC
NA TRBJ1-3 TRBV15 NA CATSRDPTAGNTIYF TGTGCCACCAGCAGAGATCCAACAGCTGGAAACACCATATATTTT
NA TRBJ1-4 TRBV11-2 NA CASSLGGRVNEKLFF TGTGCCAGCAGCTTAGGGGGCAGGGTTAATGAAAAACTGTTTTTT
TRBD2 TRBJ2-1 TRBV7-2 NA CASTPRGGAGDEQFF TGTGCCAGCACCCCCCGCGGCGGGGCGGGGGATGAGCAGTTCTTC
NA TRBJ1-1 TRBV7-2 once CASSLPSGDTEAFF TGTGCCAGCAGCCTTCCATCGGGTGACACTGAAGCTTTCTTT
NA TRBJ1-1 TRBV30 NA CAWSLQVNTEAFF TGTGCCTGGAGTTTACAGGTGAACACTGAAGCTTTCTTT
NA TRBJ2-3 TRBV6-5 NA CASTPRTSTDTQYF TGTGCCAGCACCCCACGGACTAGCACAGATACGCAGTATTTT
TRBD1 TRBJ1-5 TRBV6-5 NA CASSHRGQSGWPQHF TGTGCCAGCAGTCACAGGGGACAGAGCGGGTGGCCCCAGCATTTT
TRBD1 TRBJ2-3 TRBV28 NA CASSSGGDRADTQYF TGTGCCAGCAGTTCCGGCGGGGACAGGGCCGATACGCAGTATTTT
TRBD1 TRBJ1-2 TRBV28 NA CASSLSTGAEGYTF TGTGCCAGCAGTTTGTCGACAGGGGCAGAGGGCTACACCTTC
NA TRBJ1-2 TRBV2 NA CASRIGQLNYGYTF TGTGCCAGCAGAATTGGACAGCTAAACTATGGCTACACCTTC
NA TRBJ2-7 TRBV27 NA CASSQTSWAYEQYF TGTGCCAGCAGTCAGACTAGTTGGGCGTACGAGCAGTACTTC
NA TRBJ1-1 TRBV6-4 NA CASSSARGTEAFF TGTGCCAGCAGTTCCGCACGGGGGACTGAAGCTTTCTTT
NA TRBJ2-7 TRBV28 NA CASRTTGPYEQYF TGTGCCAGCAGAACTACAGGGCCCTACGAGCAGTACTTC
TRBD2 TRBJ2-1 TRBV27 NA CASSFGLAGGWGSYNEQFF TGTGCCAGCAGTTTCGGACTAGCGGGAGGGTGGGGCTCCTACAATGAGCAGTTCTTC
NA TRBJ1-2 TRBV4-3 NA CASSQSKRDGYTF TGCGCCAGCAGCCAATCCAAGAGGGATGGCTACACCTTC
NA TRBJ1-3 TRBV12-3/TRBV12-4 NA CASSLRSGNTIYF TGTGCCAGCAGTTTACGGTCTGGAAACACCATATATTTT
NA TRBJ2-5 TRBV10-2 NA CARQRPSTRYQETQYF TGCGCCAGACAGCGGCCTAGCACCCGATACCAAGAGACCCAGTACTTC
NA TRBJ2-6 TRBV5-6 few CASSQRSSSGANVLTF TGTGCCAGCAGCCAGCGCTCTAGCTCTGGGGCCAACGTCCTGACTTTC
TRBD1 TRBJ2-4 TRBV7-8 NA CASSLVNRDREIAKNIQYF TGTGCCAGCAGCTTAGTCAACCGGGACAGGGAAATAGCCAAAAACATTCAGTACTTC
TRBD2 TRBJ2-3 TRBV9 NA CASSPTSGNTDTQYF TGTGCCAGCAGCCCTACTAGCGGGAACACAGATACGCAGTATTTT
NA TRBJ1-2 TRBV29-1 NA CSVGVGSNIYGYTF TGCAGCGTTGGGGTGGGGAGTAATATCTATGGCTACACCTTC
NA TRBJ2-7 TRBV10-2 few CASSPGYEQYF TGCGCCAGCAGCCCAGGCTACGAGCAGTACTTC
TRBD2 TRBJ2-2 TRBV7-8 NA CASRGLAGPNTGELFF TGTGCCAGCAGGGGACTAGCGGGACCGAACACCGGGGAGCTGTTTTTT
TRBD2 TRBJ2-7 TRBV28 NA CASSAGGGPHYEQYF TGTGCCAGCAGTGCCGGGGGGGGGCCCCACTACGAGCAGTACTTC
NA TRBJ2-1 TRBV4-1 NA CASSFGEADYNEQFF TGCGCCAGCAGCTTTGGAGAAGCAGACTACAATGAGCAGTTCTTC